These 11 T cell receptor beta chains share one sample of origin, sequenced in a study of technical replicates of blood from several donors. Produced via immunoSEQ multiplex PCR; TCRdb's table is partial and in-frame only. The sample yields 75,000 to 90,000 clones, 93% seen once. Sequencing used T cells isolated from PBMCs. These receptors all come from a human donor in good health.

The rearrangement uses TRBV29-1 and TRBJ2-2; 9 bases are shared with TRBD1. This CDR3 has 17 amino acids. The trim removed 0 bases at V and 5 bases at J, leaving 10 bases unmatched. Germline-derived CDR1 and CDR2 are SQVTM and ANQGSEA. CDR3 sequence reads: CSVEDRWGTGRTGELFF. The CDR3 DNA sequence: TGCAGCGTTGAAGATAGGTGGGGGACAGGGAGGACCGGGGAGCTGTTTTTT.

The CDR3 spells CASTSTSGGPNEQFF. CDR3 nucleotides: TGTGCCAGCACCTCGACTAGCGGGGGCCCGAATGAGCAGTTCTTC. The chain links TRBV6-5 to TRBJ2-1; 12 bases map to TRBD2. Germline V lookup: CDR1 MNHEY, CDR2 SVGAGI. The CDR3 is made up of 15 amino acids. Trimming took 7 bases from V and 7 from J; bases not matched to a gene: 8.

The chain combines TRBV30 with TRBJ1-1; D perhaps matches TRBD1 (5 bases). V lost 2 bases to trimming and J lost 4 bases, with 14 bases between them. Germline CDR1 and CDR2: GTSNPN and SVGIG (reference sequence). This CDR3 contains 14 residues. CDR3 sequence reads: CAWSIQAGGTEAFF. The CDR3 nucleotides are TGTGCCTGGAGTATTCAGGCGGGGGGCACTGAAGCTTTCTTT.

The CDR3 loop reads CASSARKPLAGGPGSYNEQFF. The CDR3 DNA sequence: TGCGCCAGCAGCGCCCGAAAACCCCTAGCGGGAGGGCCGGGTTCCTACAATGAGCAGTTCTTC. The V gene is TRBV4-1, the J gene TRBJ2-1; the match to TRBD2 covers 12 bases. The CDR3 spans 21 residues. Per germline, CDR1 MGHRA and CDR2 YSYEKL. V was pared by 5 bases and J by 1 base, with 18 bases of the junction left unmatched.

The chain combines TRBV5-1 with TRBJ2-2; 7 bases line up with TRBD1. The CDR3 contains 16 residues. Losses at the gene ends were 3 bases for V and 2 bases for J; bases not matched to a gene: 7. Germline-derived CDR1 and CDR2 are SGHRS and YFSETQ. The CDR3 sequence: CASSSKTGRNTGELFF. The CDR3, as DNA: TGCGCCAGCAGCTCTAAGACAGGGCGAAACACCGGGGAGCTGTTTTTT.

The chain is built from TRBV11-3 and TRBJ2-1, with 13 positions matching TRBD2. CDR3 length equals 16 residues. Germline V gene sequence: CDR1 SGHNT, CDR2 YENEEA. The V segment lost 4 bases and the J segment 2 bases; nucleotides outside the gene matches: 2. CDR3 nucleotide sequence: TGTGCCAGCAGCTCCGGGACTAGCGGGGCCTACAATGAGCAGTTCTTC. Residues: CASSSGTSGAYNEQFF.

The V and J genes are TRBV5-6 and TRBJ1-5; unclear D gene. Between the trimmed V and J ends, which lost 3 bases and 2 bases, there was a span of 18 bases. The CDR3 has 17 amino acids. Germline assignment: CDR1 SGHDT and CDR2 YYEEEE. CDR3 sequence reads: CASSSQTRLKGNQPQHF. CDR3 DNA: TGTGCCAGCAGCTCCCAGACTAGACTGAAGGGCAATCAGCCCCAGCATTTT.

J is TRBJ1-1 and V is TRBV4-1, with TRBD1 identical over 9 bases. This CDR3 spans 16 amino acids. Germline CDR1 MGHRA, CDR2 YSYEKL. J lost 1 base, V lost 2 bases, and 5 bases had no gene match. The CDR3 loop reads CASSQIGDRENTEAFF. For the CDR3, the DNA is TGCGCCAGCAGCCAAATAGGGGACAGGGAGAACACTGAAGCTTTCTTT.

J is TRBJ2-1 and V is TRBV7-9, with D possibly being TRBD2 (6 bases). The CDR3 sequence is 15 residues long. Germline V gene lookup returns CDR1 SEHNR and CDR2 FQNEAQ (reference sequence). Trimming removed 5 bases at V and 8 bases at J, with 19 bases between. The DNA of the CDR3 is TGTGCCAGCAGCCCTCGAGGAAGGGGAGGCGATGAGCAGTTCTTC. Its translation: CASSPRGRGGDEQFF.

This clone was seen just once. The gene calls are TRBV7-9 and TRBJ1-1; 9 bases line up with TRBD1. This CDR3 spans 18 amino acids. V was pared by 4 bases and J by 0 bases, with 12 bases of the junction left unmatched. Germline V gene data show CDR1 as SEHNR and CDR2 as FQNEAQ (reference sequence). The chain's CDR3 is CASSSNRGRGTLNTEAFF. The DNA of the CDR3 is TGTGCCAGCAGCTCTAACAGGGGGCGGGGGACCTTGAACACTGAAGCTTTCTTT.

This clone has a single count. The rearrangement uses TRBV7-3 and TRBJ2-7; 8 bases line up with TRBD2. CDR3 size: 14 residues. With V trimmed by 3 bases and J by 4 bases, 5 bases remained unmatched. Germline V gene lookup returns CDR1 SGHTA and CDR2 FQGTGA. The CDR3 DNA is TGTGCCAGCAGCTTCGGGGGGGCCATATACGAGCAGTACTTC. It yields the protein CASSFGGAIYEQYF.